The 16 T cell receptor beta chains below all came from one sample that was sequenced in a study of beta chain features in type 1 diabetes. Isolated RNA was reverse transcribed in full, so expressed TCRB transcripts were sequenced. Some clones are missing from TCRdb's copy, which holds only in-frame ones; the method was immunoSEQ multiplex PCR. There are 860,000 or so clones in the sample; roughly 16% occur only once, and 0.02% to 0.025% lies in the top ten. Sequences were obtained from naive CD4+ T cells from blood. The receptors were sampled from a woman aged 18-29 years in good health.

This rearrangement joins TRBV19 to TRBJ1-2; 8 bases are shared with TRBD1. CDR1 and CDR2 from the germline V gene are LNHDA and SQIVND (reference sequence). The CDR3 sequence is 13 residues long. Losses at the gene ends were 2 bases for V and 5 bases for J; bases not matched to a gene: 1. CDR3 nucleotides: TGTGCCAGTAGTATACGACAGGGGTATGGCTACACCTTC. Its protein product is CASSIRQGYGYTF.

The chain is built from TRBV29-1 and TRBJ2-7; 9 nucleotides match TRBD1. Trimming removed 7 bases from V and 4 bases from J; junction bases left unmatched: 8. CDR1 is SQVTM, CDR2 ANQGSEA, per germline. This CDR3 comprises 13 residues. The CDR3 reads CSASGTGLYEQYF. Here the CDR3 DNA reads TGCAGCGCTTCCGGGACAGGGTTATACGAGCAGTACTTC.

This clone has just a few counts. The chain is built from TRBV7-2 and TRBJ2-3, with D possibly TRBD2 on 6 matching bases. V dropped 3 bases and J dropped 9 bases, with 19 bases sitting between them. CDR1 is SGHTA, CDR2 FQGNSA, per germline. This CDR3 has 15 amino acids. This CDR3 reads CASSFQATGGETQYF. CDR3 sequence (DNA): TGTGCCAGCAGCTTCCAGGCGACCGGCGGGGAGACGCAGTATTTT.

The genes are TRBV2 and TRBJ1-2; no clear D gene. Trimming took 3 bases from V and 8 from J, leaving 10 bases between them. Germline CDR1 and CDR2: SNHLY and FYNNEI. CDR3 length equals 12 residues. CDR3 residues: CASSDRSRGYTF. The DNA of the CDR3 is TGTGCCAGCAGTGACCGAAGTAGGGGCTACACCTTC.

The CDR3 DNA is TGTGCCAGCAGTCCAACAGGGCTTCAGCCCCAGCATTTT. This codes for CASSPTGLQPQHF. The chain recombines TRBV25-1 with TRBJ1-5; TRBD1 might be the D (6 bases). The CDR3 is made up of 13 amino acids. The V gene lost 5 bases and the J gene lost 6 bases, with 11 bases spanning the gap. The V gene's germline CDR1 is MGHDK and CDR2 SYGVNS. The complete variable domain, with remaining parts taken from reference TRBV25-1 and TRBJ1-5, reads EADIYQTPRYLVIGTGKKITLECSQTMGHDKMYWYQQDPGMELHLIHYSYGVNSTEKGDLSSESTVSRIRTEHFPLTLESARPSHTSQYLCASSPTGLQPQHFGDGTRLSIL.

The V gene is TRBV5-6, the J gene TRBJ2-7, with 11 nucleotides matching TRBD2. The V gene end was trimmed by 3 bases and the J gene end by 7 bases; junction bases not matched to a gene: 15. This CDR3 region has 17 residues. Germline assignment: CDR1 SGHDT and CDR2 YYEEEE. The CDR3 DNA reads as TGTGCCAGCAGCTCCCTCCAACTAGCGGGAGATTTTTGGGAGCAGTACTTC. It codes for CASSSLQLAGDFWEQYF.

A few counts support this clone. J is TRBJ2-3 and V is TRBV7-9; D is unclear. The CDR3 extends over 12 amino acids. From germline, CDR1 is SEHNR and CDR2 FQNEAQ (reference sequence). V lost 3 bases and J 4 bases, leaving 5 bases between the germline ends. The CDR3 sequence: CASSFSADTQYF. The CDR3 DNA follows: TGTGCCAGCAGCTTTTCGGCAGATACGCAGTATTTT.

As to this clone: This specimen includes other DNA sequences encoding the same CDR3. The chain carries TRBV9 and TRBJ2-1; TRBD2 matches 10 bases. CDR1 SGDLS and CDR2 YYNGEE come from the germline V gene. This CDR3 has 15 amino acids. V lost 0 bases to trimming and J lost 7 bases; unmatched junction nucleotides: 4. The CDR3 DNA follows: TGTGCCAGCAGCGTAGCAGCTAGCGGGAGTAATGAGCAGTTCTTC. Its protein is CASSVAASGSNEQFF.

The J gene is TRBJ2-7, the V gene TRBV6-5; maybe TRBD1 (6 bases). The V gene lost 6 bases and the J gene lost 5 bases, with 14 bases spanning the gap. CDR3 length: 13 residues. Germline loops: CDR1 MNHEY, CDR2 SVGAGI. The CDR3 region is CASSLTGINEQYF. The CDR3 DNA follows: TGTGCCAGCAGCCTTACAGGGATCAACGAGCAGTACTTC.

The gene calls are TRBV28 and TRBJ2-7, with TRBD1 identical over 9 bases. This CDR3 has 12 residues. V lost 8 bases to trimming and J lost 3 bases; unmatched junction nucleotides: 2. Germline V gives CDR1 MDHEN, CDR2 SYDVKM. CDR3 DNA sequence: TGTGCCAGCGGGACAGGGCTCTACGAGCAGTACTTC. It translates to CASGTGLYEQYF.

A few counts support this clone. The chain couples TRBV5-8 to TRBJ2-1; 9 bases align to TRBD2. The CDR3 has 15 residues. With 0 bases clipped from V and 7 bases from J, the junction kept 5 bases outside the gene matches. CDR1 and CDR2 from the germline V gene are SGHTS and YDEGEE. In nucleotides, the CDR3 is TGTGCCAGCAGCTTGGGGGCTAGCGGGATAAATGAGCAGTTCTTC. Translated: CASSLGASGINEQFF.

This clone has more than one count but fewer than ten. This chain links TRBV19 with TRBJ2-7, with 7 nucleotides matching TRBD1. V lost 5 bases and J lost 2; bases outside the gene matches: 12. The CDR3 sequence is 16 residues long. Germline assignment: CDR1 LNHDA and CDR2 SQIVND (reference sequence). CDR3 loop: CASSPDPGQSAYEQYF. The CDR3 region has the DNA TGTGCCAGTAGTCCCGACCCGGGACAGTCCGCCTACGAGCAGTACTTC.

V usage is TRBV6-1 and J usage is TRBJ2-2; 8 bases match TRBD2. CDR1 and CDR2 from the germline V gene are MNHNS and SASEGT. This CDR3 has 15 residues. V was clipped by 6 bases and J by 5 bases; unmatched bases: 8. The CDR3 is CASSSPGLGTGELFF. The CDR3 DNA reads as TGTGCCAGCAGCTCCCCGGGACTAGGAACCGGGGAGCTGTTTTTT.

V usage is TRBV28 and J usage is TRBJ2-5, with D possibly TRBD1 on 5 matching bases. Deletions cut 6 bases from V and 2 bases from J, with 16 bases between. The CDR3 loop spans 15 amino acids. Germline V CDR1 and CDR2: MDHEN, SYDVKM. The CDR3 sequence: CASSHRVGEQETQYF. The CDR3 DNA reads TGTGCCAGCAGCCACCGGGTAGGGGAACAAGAGACCCAGTACTTC.

The chain combines TRBV28 with TRBJ2-3; no clear D. Per germline, CDR1 MDHEN and CDR2 SYDVKM. The CDR3 is 15 amino acids. Trimming took off 1 base at V and 6 bases at J, with 14 bases between the two ends. CDR3 region: CASSLFGSGRDTQYF. DNA of the CDR3: TGTGCCAGCAGTTTATTCGGCAGTGGCAGGGATACGCAGTATTTT.

Details on this clone: No DNA is shown, since the ends of the CDR3 on it are uncertain; the CDR3 is the one TCRdb lists. This same CDR3 is encoded by further DNA sequences in the sample. The V gene is TRBV9, the J gene TRBJ2-3. The CDR3 has 14 amino acids, counting both end residues. Looked up from germline, CDR1 is SGDLS and CDR2 is YYNGEE. The CDR3 region is CASSVASGTDTQYF.